Detailed here is one T cell receptor (beta chain). Only one count was recorded for this clone. There is no known antigen for this receptor. Per-nucleotide qualities are absent, and no much larger clonotype sits a single base away. The CDR3 regions of human TCRbeta chains were analyzed by immunosequencing. In the original analysis: Repertoire TCRs were checked for matches against a reference library of SARS-CoV-2-specific TCRs that had been generated using the MIRA antigen-specificity platform. Breadth was defined as the fraction of unique TCRs that were SARS-CoV-2-associated. Depth was defined as the fraction of total T cells that were SARS-CoV-2-associated. Each spike-specific TCR was assigned to its reactive spike region and to a CD4 or CD8 class using the MIRA data. Log10-transformed breadth and depth values were compared by one-way ANOVA with Sidak's multiple comparisons tests. In TCRdb, the immuneACCESS table is reduced to in-frame sequences with V and J assigned. These tables do not hold every clone; where another copy was compared, an unresolved V gene accounts for under half, and the others remain unexplained. The DNA gave D and trimming, while V, J and clone size come from that table. Here the sample has approximately 100,000 clones; under 95% occur a single time. The ten largest clones take up approximately 5.6% of the sample.

The meaning of the sample's time point label: baseline before first vaccination. The vaccinee samples were drawn from two UK trials, COV001 and COV002, one of which was a single-blind randomized controlled phase 2/3 trial testing AZD1222 (ChAdOx1 nCoV-19) in healthy adults. For TCRbeta chain sequencing, PBMC samples from trial participants were taken at day 0 and at day 28 after the second dose. The record originates from a study of T cell responses to AZD1222 COVID-19 vaccine (dated by TCRdb to 2020 to 2023). In terms of the full investigation: AZD1222 recipients with second doses at about 4 weeks or about 12 weeks were pooled, because spike-specific TCR depth and breadth did not differ between schedules. Trial participants were enrolled by age into subgroups of 18-55, 56-69 and 70-plus years, and about 150, 27 and 61 TCR-sequenced participants, respectively, were included in these subgroups. A total of approximately 230 trial participants underwent TCR sequencing, of whom some 210 received two doses of AZD1222 and about 25 received two doses of the MenACWY control vaccine.

From the cysteine through the phenylalanine, the CDR3 covers 14 amino acids. The read is trimmed to its CDR3 DNA, 42 bases read in frame from base 1. V loses 3 bases, J loses 4 bases, and the germline ends lie 10 bases apart. From the germline V gene (reference sequence), CDR1 is LNHDA and CDR2 is SQIVND. Overall study results and their limits: After two AZD1222 doses, spike-specific TCR breadth and depth were significantly higher than at day 0 and than in MenACWY recipients. The 56-69-year group was small, and its depth increase did not reach significance, likely because of low power. Reportedly, close to half of the unique spike-specific TCRs recognized epitopes lying outside the regions that are mutated in the B.1.351 and B.1.1.7 variants. Conclusions about previously exposed vaccinees were limited because only a handful of AZD1222 recipients were SARS-CoV-2 seropositive at baseline. The whole spike protein was spanned by vaccine-associated CD4 TCRs, and dominant responses were seen in regions 160-218 and 743-854. Because no samples from the day 14 peak response were available, repertoires could be characterized only after the peak T cell response. Most participants were white British and females outnumbered males, and the authors suggested that clonal diversity may have been underestimated.

This receptor was obtained from an adult in good health. In this chain, TRBV19 is recombined with TRBJ1-3, with a tentative D gene TRBD1 over 5 matching bases. This sample comprised peripheral blood, obtained on day 0 of AZD1222 vaccination. The DNA is as follows: TGTGCCAGTAGTATCCGGGGCGGGGGAAACACCATATATTTT. It encodes CASSIRGGGNTIYF. The CDR3 plus the reference TRBV19 and TRBJ1-3 genes for the other parts give the full variable domain: DGGITQSPKYLFRKEGQNVTLSCEQNLNHDAMYWYRQDPGQGLRLIYYSQIVNDFQKGDIAEGYSVSREKKESFPLTVTSAQKNPTAFYLCASSIRGGGNTIYFGEGSWLTVV.